A selection of T cell receptor beta chains follows, all from one sample in a study of identical twins. From the 5' RACE reads, TCRdb called clonotypes with MiXCR, one entry per CDR3 protein. The top ten clones hold 3% of a sample with a few hundred thousand distinct CDR3 sequences, 9.6% of them seen once. This sample was shared with a second study, whose subject was yellow fever vaccine responses in identical twins.

Specimen: PBMCs. These receptors were taken from a woman aged 18-35 years in good health. The CDR3 runs from the conserved cysteine through the conserved F or W. The D gene is left open where the match is weak. Clone size is stated in some rows and not others, as once, few, many or a class when expanded.

few	TRBD1	TRBV12-3/TRBV12-4	TRBJ2-5	TGTGCCAGCACCCAGTCGGGACAGAAAGAGACCCAGTACTTC	CASTQSGQKETQYF
many	-	TRBV12-3/TRBV12-4	TRBJ2-1	TGTGCCAGCAGGGCCCTGGGGGATTCCTTCAATGAGCAGTTCTTC	CASRALGDSFNEQFF
many	TRBD1	TRBV20-1	TRBJ2-7	TGCAGTGCTCCGACAGGGGCGACCTACGAGCAGTACTTC	CSAPTGATYEQYF
-	-	TRBV20-1	TRBJ2-4	TGCAGTGGACGTTTACTAGCCAAAAACATTCAGTACTTC	CSGRLLAKNIQYF
few	TRBD2	TRBV20-1	TRBJ2-1	TGCAGTGCCGTACTAGCGGGGGTACATGAGCAGTTCTTC	CSAVLAGVHEQFF
-	-	TRBV3-1	TRBJ2-2	TGTGCCAGCAGCCAAAGGAGAGGGGCTGAATACGGGGAGCTGTTTTTT	CASSQRRGAEYGELFF
-	-	TRBV6-2/TRBV6-3	TRBJ2-7	TGTGCCAGCGAGTCGCCTAGGGTGAGCACCTACGAGCAGTACTTC	CASESPRVSTYEQYF
many	-	TRBV7-9	TRBJ2-5	TGTGCCAGCAGCTTAAGGGGGATCCAAGAGACCCAGTACTTC	CASSLRGIQETQYF
-	-	TRBV27	TRBJ2-5	TGTGCCAGCCATGACAGAGAAGAGACCCAGTACTTC	CASHDREETQYF
many	-	TRBV7-2	TRBJ2-3	TGTGCCAGCAGCTTAGGGGACACGGTCGGCACAGATACGCAGTATTTT	CASSLGDTVGTDTQYF
-	-	TRBV6-5	TRBJ2-1	TGTGCCAGCAGTTACAGACTACTCAACAATGAGCAGTTCTTC	CASSYRLLNNEQFF
-	TRBD2	TRBV7-3	TRBJ2-3	TGTGCCAGCAGCTTAAATTTTCTAGCGGGACCCACAGATACGCAGTATTTT	CASSLNFLAGPTDTQYF
many	TRBD2	TRBV12-5	TRBJ2-1	TGTGCTAGTCGGGAAGGGACTAGCGATTCCTCCTACAATGAGCAGTTCTTC	CASREGTSDSSYNEQFF
few	-	TRBV20-1	TRBJ2-7	TGCAGTGCTAGGAGCGAAACCTACGAGCAGTACTTC	CSARSETYEQYF
few	TRBD2	TRBV20-1	TRBJ2-1	TGCAGTGCTCTTAGCGGGAGGGCCTCCTACAATGAGCAGTTCTTC	CSALSGRASYNEQFF
many	TRBD2	TRBV12-3/TRBV12-4	TRBJ2-1	TGTGCCAGCAGTTGGACTAGCGGGGGTAGCAATGAGCAGTTCTTC	CASSWTSGGSNEQFF
few	-	TRBV12-3/TRBV12-4	TRBJ1-1	TGTGCCAGCATCTCAAGTGGAGGACCCGAGGCTTTCTTT	CASISSGGPEAFF
many	-	TRBV20-1	TRBJ2-6	TGCAGTGCTGTCCTCCAGATCTCTGGGGCCAACGTCCTGACTTTC	CSAVLQISGANVLTF
-	-	TRBV3-1	TRBJ1-2	TGTGCCAGCAGCCAAGAGGGAACCGAGGATGGCTACACCTTC	CASSQEGTEDGYTF
many	TRBD2	TRBV20-1	TRBJ2-3	TGCAGTGCGGGAGCGGGACTAGCGGGACCAGATACGCAGTATTTT	CSAGAGLAGPDTQYF
-	TRBD2	TRBV6-5	TRBJ2-7	TGTGCCAGCAGTTACTCCCTCCCTAGCGGGCTACCTTCCTACGAGCAGTACTTC	CASSYSLPSGLPSYEQYF
-	-	TRBV20-1	TRBJ2-3	TGCAGTGCTAGAGATCCCGGACCCACAGATACGCAGTATTTT	CSARDPGPTDTQYF
-	-	TRBV6-2/TRBV6-3	TRBJ2-2	TGTGCCAGCAGTTACTACCGGGAGTCCCGGGAGCTGTTTTTT	CASSYYRESRELFF
many	TRBD1	TRBV12-3/TRBV12-4	TRBJ2-1	TGTGCCAGCAGTGAACAGGGGTTTTCCTACAATGAGCAGTTCTTC	CASSEQGFSYNEQFF
many	TRBD1	TRBV12-3/TRBV12-4	TRBJ1-2	TGTGCCAGCAGCCAAGGGACAGCTAACTATGGCTACACCTTC	CASSQGTANYGYTF
few	TRBD2	TRBV5-4	TRBJ2-5	TGTGCCAGCAGCCCGACCGGGACTAGCGGGAAAGAGACCCAGTACTTC	CASSPTGTSGKETQYF
-	TRBD2	TRBV18	TRBJ2-7	TGTGCCAGCTCACCAACGACTAGCGGGCACTACGAGCAGTACTTC	CASSPTTSGHYEQYF
-	-	TRBV20-1	TRBJ2-1	TGCAGTGCTAGTATGGGTCTATCCTCCTACAATGAGCAGTTCTTC	CSASMGLSSYNEQFF
few	-	TRBV9	TRBJ2-3	TGTGCCAGCAGCAATCGGGAGAGCACAGATACGCAGTATTTT	CASSNRESTDTQYF
few	-	TRBV20-1	TRBJ2-5	TGCAGTGCTAGAGATTACTGGACCGAATTTCAAGAGACCCAGTACTTC	CSARDYWTEFQETQYF
few	TRBD2	TRBV4-3	TRBJ2-2	TGCGCCAGCAGCCGACTGACTAGCCCGAAAGGGACCGGGGAGCTGTTTTTT	CASSRLTSPKGTGELFF
few	TRBD2	TRBV3-1	TRBJ2-3	TGTGCCAGCAGCCAGACTAGCGGGGGGGCCGCAGATACGCAGTATTTT	CASSQTSGGAADTQYF
many	TRBD2	TRBV20-1	TRBJ2-5	TGCAGTGCTAGTCTAGCGGCATCGTCCCAGTACTTC	CSASLAASSQYF
few	-	TRBV5-1	TRBJ1-1	TGCGCCAGCAGGGTAGGGACGGCGAACACTGAAGCTTTCTTT	CASRVGTANTEAFF
few	-	TRBV14	TRBJ2-7	TGTGCCAGCAGCCAAGGGACTCGAACGTCCTACGAGCAGTACTTC	CASSQGTRTSYEQYF
many	-	TRBV11-2	TRBJ2-1	TGTGCCAGCAGCATACTTACATCCTCCTACAATGAGCAGTTCTTC	CASSILTSSYNEQFF
many	-	TRBV14	TRBJ2-3	TGTGCCAGCAGCCAAGATTCGGGGGGCAGCGATACGCAGTATTTT	CASSQDSGGSDTQYF
many	TRBD1	TRBV4-1	TRBJ2-2	TGCGCCAGCAGCCAAGACAGGGGGCGAACCGGGGAGCTGTTTTTT	CASSQDRGRTGELFF
many	-	TRBV6-2/TRBV6-3	TRBJ1-5	TGTGCCAGCAGTTACTGGGGAGCCGGGGGGACCAACAATCAGCCCCAGCATTTT	CASSYWGAGGTNNQPQHF
few	-	TRBV20-1	TRBJ2-1	TGCAGTGCTAGAGACCCCAGGCAGGGGCGAGAGCAGTTCTTC	CSARDPRQGREQFF
few	-	TRBV5-1	TRBJ2-1	TGCGCCAGCAGCTCGGGACTCCAGGCGGTGGATGAGCAGTTCTTC	CASSSGLQAVDEQFF
-	TRBD2	TRBV6-5	TRBJ2-1	TGTGCCAGCAGACTCGGGACTAGCGGGGGTCGGCAGTTCTTC	CASRLGTSGGRQFF
-	-	TRBV12-2	TRBJ2-3	TGTGCAAGTCGCTTAGATGGTAGCGGGAGGGCCTTGGCAGATACGCAGTATTTT	CASRLDGSGRALADTQYF
few	-	TRBV5-1	TRBJ2-7	TGCGCCAGCAGCTTGGGTGAAGGGTCCTACGAGCAGTACTTC	CASSLGEGSYEQYF
-	TRBD1	TRBV7-8	TRBJ2-1	TGTGCCAGCAGCTTCCCGGGACAGGACTACAATGAGCAGTTCTTC	CASSFPGQDYNEQFF
few	-	TRBV15	TRBJ2-7	TGTGCCACCAGCAGAGATCCCCAGGGGATCTCCTACGAGCAGTACTTC	CATSRDPQGISYEQYF
many	TRBD1	TRBV12-3/TRBV12-4	TRBJ2-5	TGTGCCAGCAGTCCAACACACAGGGGTGGGGAGACCCAGTACTTC	CASSPTHRGGETQYF
many	TRBD2	TRBV7-3	TRBJ2-1	TGTGCCAGCAGCTTAGGGGTCCGAACCGGGACTAGCAATGAGCAGTTCTTC	CASSLGVRTGTSNEQFF
many	-	TRBV5-5	TRBJ2-2	TGTGCCAGCAGCTTGGGTGCCGGCGGGGAGCTGTTTTTT	CASSLGAGGELFF
few	-	TRBV7-9	TRBJ2-7	TGTGCCAGCAGCTTGGATGCGGACAGTCACTCCTACGAGCAGTACTTC	CASSLDADSHSYEQYF
-	-	TRBV20-1	TRBJ2-7	TGCAGTGCTAGTCAGGAGGTCCGGCACTACGAGCAGTACTTC	CSASQEVRHYEQYF
many	TRBD2	TRBV29-1	TRBJ2-1	TGCGGGGTAAGCGGGAGGAAGTTCTTC	CGVSGRKFF
-	-	TRBV7-9	TRBJ1-5	TGTGCCAGCAGGCAACAGGGAGGTGATCAGCCCCAGCATTTT	CASRQQGGDQPQHF
-	TRBD2	TRBV9	TRBJ2-3	TGTGCCAGCAGCGCGGGGACTAGCGGGGGGCAGACCCTCACAGATACGCAGTATTTT	CASSAGTSGGQTLTDTQYF
-	TRBD1	TRBV29-1	TRBJ2-3	TGCAGCGTTGAAGAACAGGGGGCAGATACGCAGTATTTT	CSVEEQGADTQYF